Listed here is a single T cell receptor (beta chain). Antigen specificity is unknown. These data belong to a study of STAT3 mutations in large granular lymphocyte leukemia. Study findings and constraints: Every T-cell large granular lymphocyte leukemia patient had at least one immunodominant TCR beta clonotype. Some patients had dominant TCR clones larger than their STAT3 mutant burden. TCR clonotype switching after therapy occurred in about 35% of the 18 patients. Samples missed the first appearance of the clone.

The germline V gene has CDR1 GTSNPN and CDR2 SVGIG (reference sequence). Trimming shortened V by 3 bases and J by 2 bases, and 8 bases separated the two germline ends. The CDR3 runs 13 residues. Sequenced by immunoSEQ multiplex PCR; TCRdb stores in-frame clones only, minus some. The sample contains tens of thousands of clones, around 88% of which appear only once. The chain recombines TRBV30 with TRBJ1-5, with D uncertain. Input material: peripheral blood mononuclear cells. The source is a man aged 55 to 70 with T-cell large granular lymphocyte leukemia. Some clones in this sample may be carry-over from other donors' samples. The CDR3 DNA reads TGTGCCTGGAGCGAGAGGGGCAATCAGCCCCAGCATTTT. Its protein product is CAWSERGNQPQHF.